This T cell receptor (beta chain) stems from a study of blood T cells in healthy people across ages. For the second PCR, which ran for about 6 to 11 cycles, a sample-barcoded 5' primer and a J-beta primer mix were used. TCRdb reanalysed the 5' RACE reads using MiXCR and keeps one entry per CDR3 protein. The sample has hundreds of thousands of distinct CDR3 sequences, roughly two fifths seen once. Trimming removed 6 bases from V and 0 bases from J; junction bases left unmatched: 6. In germline, CDR1 is WSHSY, CDR2 SAAADI. The CDR3 totals 17 residues. The table lists this clonotype with a few counts. The V call is TRBV10-2, the J call TRBJ1-6; 9 bases agree with TRBD1. Source material: blood. The TCR sequence derives from a woman aged 60-75 years in good health. The CDR3 is CASRGTGMSSYNSPLHF. The CDR3 region has the DNA TGCGCCAGCAGGGGGACAGGGATGAGCTCCTATAATTCACCCCTCCACTTT.